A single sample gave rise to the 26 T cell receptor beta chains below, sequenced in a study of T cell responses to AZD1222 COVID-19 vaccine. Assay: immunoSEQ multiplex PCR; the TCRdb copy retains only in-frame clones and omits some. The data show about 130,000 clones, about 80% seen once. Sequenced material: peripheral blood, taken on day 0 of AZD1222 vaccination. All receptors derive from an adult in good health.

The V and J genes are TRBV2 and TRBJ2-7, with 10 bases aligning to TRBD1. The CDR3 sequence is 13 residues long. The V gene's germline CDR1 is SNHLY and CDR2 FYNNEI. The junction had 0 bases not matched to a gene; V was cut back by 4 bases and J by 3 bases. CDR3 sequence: CASSGDRGYEQYF. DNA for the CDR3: TGTGCCAGCAGTGGGGACAGGGGCTACGAGCAGTACTTC.

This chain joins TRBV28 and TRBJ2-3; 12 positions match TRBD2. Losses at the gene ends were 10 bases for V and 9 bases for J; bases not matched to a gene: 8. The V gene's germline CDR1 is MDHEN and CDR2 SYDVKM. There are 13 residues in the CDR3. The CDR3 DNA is TGTGCCACCCTAGCGGGGGGGCCACAGACGCAGTATTTT. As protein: CATLAGGPQTQYF.

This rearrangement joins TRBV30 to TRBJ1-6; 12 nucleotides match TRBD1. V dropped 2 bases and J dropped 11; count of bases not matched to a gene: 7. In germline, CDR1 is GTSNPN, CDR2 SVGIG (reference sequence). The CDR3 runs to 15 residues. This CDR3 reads CAWSPRDRGRPPLHF. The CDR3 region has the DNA TGTGCCTGGAGTCCCCGGGACAGGGGGCGACCACCCCTCCACTTT.

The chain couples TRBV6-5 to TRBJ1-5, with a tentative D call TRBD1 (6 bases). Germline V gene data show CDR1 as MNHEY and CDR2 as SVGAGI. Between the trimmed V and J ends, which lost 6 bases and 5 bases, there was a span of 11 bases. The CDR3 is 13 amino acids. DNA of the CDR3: TGTGCCAGCAGGCCAACAGGGTATCAGCCCCAGCATTTT. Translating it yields CASRPTGYQPQHF.

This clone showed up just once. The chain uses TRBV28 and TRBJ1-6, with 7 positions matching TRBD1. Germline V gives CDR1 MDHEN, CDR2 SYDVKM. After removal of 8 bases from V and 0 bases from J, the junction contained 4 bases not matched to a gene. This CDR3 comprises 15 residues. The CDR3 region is CASGDSSSYNSPLHF. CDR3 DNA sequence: TGTGCCAGCGGGGACAGCAGCTCCTATAATTCACCCCTCCACTTT.

CDR3: CASKGGRVYNEQFF. In DNA, the CDR3 is TGTGCCTCCAAAGGGGGCAGGGTATACAATGAGCAGTTCTTC. The V gene is TRBV2, the J gene TRBJ2-1, with 7 bases matching TRBD1. Germline assignment: CDR1 SNHLY and CDR2 FYNNEI. With 11 bases clipped from V and 4 bases from J, the junction kept 11 bases outside the gene matches. This CDR3 contains 14 residues.

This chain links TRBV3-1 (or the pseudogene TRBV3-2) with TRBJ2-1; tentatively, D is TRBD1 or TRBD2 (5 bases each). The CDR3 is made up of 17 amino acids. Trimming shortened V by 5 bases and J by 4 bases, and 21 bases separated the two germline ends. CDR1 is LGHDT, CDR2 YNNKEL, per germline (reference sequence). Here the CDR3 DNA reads TGTGCCAGCAGCTTAGAAACCCACTGGGGGTCTTACAATGAGCAGTTCTTC. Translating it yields CASSLETHWGSYNEQFF.

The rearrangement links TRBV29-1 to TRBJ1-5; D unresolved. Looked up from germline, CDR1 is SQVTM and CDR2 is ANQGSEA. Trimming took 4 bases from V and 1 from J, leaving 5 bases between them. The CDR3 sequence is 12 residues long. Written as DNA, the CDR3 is TGCAGCGTTGCTGGGAGCAATCAGCCCCAGCATTTT. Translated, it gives CSVAGSNQPQHF.

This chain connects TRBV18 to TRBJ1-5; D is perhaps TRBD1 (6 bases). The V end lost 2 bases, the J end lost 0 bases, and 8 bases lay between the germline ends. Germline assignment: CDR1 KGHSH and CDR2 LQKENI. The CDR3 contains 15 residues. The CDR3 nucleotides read TGTGCCAGCTCACCAGGACAGATTAGCAATCAGCCCCAGCATTTT. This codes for CASSPGQISNQPQHF. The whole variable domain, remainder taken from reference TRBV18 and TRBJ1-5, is NAGVMQNPRHLVRRRGQEARLRCSPMKGHSHVYWYRQLPEEGLKFMVYLQKENIIDESGMPKERFSAEFPKEGPSILRIQQVVRGDSAAYFCASSPGQISNQPQHFGDGTRLSIL.

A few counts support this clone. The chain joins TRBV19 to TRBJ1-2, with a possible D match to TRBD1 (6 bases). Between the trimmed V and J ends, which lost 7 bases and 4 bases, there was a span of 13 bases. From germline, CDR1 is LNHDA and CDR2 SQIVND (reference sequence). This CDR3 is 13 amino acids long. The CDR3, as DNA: TGTGCCAGTACCCCGGACAGCCCCTATGGCTACACCTTC. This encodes CASTPDSPYGYTF.

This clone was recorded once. DNA of the CDR3: TGTGCCATCAAAGGACTACGGACAGGGGTGAACACTGAAGCTTTCTTT. It encodes CAIKGLRTGVNTEAFF. The chain is built from TRBV10-3 and TRBJ1-1; the match to TRBD1 covers 9 bases. Germline trimming cut 7 bases from V and 0 bases from J; bases unmatched to any gene: 9. Germline V CDR1 and CDR2: ENHRY, SYGVKD. The CDR3 extends over 16 amino acids.

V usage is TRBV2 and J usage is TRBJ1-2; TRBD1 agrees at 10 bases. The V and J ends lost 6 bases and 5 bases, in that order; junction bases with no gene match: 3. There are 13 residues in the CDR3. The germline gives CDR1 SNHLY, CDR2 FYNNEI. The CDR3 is CASRGQGRYGYTF. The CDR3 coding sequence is TGTGCCAGCAGGGGACAGGGGCGTTATGGCTACACCTTC.

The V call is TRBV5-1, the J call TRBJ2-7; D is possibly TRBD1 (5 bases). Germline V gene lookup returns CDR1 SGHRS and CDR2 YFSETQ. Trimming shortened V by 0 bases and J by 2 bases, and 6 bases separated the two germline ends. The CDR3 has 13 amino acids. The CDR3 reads CASSLEGPYEQYF. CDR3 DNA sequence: TGCGCCAGCAGCTTGGAGGGGCCCTACGAGCAGTACTTC.

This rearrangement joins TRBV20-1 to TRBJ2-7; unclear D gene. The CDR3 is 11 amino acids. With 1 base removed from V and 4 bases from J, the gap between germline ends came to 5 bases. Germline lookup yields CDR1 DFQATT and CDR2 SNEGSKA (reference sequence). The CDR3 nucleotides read TGCAGTGCTAGAGGTCTTTACGAGCAGTACTTC. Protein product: CSARGLYEQYF.

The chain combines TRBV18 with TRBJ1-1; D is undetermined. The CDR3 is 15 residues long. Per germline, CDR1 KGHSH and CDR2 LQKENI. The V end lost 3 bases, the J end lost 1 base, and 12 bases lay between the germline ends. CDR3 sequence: CASSPMEMGNTEAFF. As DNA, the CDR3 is TGTGCCAGCTCACCGATGGAAATGGGGAACACTGAAGCTTTCTTT.

The CDR3 coding sequence is TGTGCCAGCAGCTTGTACCAGGGTGAAGCTTTCTTT. Protein: CASSLYQGEAFF. The rearrangement links TRBV5-8 to TRBJ1-1, with D perhaps matching TRBD1 (5 bases). Trimming took 1 base from V and 7 from J, leaving 8 bases between them. CDR3 length: 12 residues. Per the germline V gene, CDR1 is SGHTS and CDR2 is YDEGEE.

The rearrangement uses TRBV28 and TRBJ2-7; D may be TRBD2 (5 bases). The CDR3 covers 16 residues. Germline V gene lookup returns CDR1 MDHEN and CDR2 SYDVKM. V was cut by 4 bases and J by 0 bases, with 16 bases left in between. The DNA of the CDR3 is TGTGCCAGCAGTTCTTCCCTAGCAGGAGTCTCCTACGAGCAGTACTTC. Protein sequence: CASSSSLAGVSYEQYF.

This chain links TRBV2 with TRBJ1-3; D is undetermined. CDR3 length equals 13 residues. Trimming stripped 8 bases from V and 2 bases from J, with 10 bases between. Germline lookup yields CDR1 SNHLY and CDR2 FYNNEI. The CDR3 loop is CASSAQAGNTIYF. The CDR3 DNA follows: TGTGCCAGCTCGGCACAAGCTGGAAACACCATATATTTT.

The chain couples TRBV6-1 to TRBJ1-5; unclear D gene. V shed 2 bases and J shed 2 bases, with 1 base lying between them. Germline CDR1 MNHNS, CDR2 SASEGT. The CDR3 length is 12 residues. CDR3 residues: CASSERNQPQHF. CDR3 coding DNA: TGTGCCAGCAGTGAACGCAATCAGCCCCAGCATTTT.

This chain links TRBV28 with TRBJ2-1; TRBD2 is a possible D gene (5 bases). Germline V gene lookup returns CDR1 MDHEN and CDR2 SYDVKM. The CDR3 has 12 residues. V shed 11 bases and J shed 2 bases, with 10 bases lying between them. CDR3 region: CAGGRTYNEQFF. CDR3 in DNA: TGTGCCGGAGGCAGGACCTACAATGAGCAGTTCTTC.

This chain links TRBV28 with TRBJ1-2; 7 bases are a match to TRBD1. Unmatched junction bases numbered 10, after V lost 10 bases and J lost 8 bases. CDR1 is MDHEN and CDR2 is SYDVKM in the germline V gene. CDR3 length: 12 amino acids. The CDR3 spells CAIQIRDRGYTF. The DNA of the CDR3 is TGTGCCATTCAGATCCGGGACAGAGGCTACACCTTC.

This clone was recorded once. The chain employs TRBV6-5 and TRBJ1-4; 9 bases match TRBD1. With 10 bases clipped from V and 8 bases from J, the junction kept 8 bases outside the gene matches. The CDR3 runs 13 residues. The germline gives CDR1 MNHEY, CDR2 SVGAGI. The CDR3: CATAGQGGEKLFF. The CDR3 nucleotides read TGTGCCACCGCGGGACAGGGAGGAGAAAAACTGTTTTTT.

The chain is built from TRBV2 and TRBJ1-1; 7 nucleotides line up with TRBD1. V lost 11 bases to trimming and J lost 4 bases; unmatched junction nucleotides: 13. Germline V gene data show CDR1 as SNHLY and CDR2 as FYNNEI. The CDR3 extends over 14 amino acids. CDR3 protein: CARLDREVLTEAFF. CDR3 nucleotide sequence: TGTGCCCGGCTTGACAGGGAGGTCCTCACTGAAGCTTTCTTT.

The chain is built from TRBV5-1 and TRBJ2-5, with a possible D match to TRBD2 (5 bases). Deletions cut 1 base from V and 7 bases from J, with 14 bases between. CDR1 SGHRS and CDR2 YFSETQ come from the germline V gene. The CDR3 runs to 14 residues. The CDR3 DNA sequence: TGCGCCAGCAGCTTGAGTACTAGTGCGCGGACCCAGTACTTC. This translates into CASSLSTSARTQYF.

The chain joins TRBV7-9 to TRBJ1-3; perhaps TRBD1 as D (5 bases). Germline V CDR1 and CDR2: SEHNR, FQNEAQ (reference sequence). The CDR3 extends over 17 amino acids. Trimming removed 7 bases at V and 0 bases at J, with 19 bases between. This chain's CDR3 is CASTSSGLSLSGNTIYF. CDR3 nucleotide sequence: TGTGCCAGCACTTCGTCAGGGCTCTCTCTCTCTGGAAACACCATATATTTT.

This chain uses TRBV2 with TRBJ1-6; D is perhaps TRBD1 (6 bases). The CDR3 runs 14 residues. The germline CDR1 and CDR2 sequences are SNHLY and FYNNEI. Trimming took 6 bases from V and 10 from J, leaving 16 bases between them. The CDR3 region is CASRVETGLSPLHF. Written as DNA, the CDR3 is TGTGCCAGCAGGGTTGAGACAGGTCTATCACCCCTCCACTTT.